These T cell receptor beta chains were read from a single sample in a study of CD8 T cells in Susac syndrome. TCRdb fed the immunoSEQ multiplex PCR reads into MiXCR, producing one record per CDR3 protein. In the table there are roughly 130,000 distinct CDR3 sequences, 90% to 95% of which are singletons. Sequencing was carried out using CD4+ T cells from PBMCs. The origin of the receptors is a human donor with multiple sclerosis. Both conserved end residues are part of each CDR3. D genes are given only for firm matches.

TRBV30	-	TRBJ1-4	CAWSWTATNEKLFF	TGTGCCTGGAGTTGGACGGCAACTAATGAAAAACTGTTTTTT
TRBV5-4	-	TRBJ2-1	CASSFGQSNVNEQFF	TGTGCCAGCAGCTTCGGCCAGAGTAATGTGAATGAGCAGTTCTTC
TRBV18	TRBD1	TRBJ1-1	CASSPDRARTEAFF	TGTGCCAGCTCCCCCGACAGGGCGAGGACTGAAGCTTTCTTT
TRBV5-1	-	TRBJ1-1	CASNRDGPTEAFF	TGCGCCAGCAACAGGGACGGTCCCACTGAAGCTTTCTTT
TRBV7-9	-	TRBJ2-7	CASSRVGRTGSYEQYF	TGTGCCAGCAGCCGCGTGGGGCGAACAGGTTCCTACGAGCAGTACTTC
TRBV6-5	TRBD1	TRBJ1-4	CASSFPPRQGPKEKLFF	TGTGCCAGCAGTTTCCCCCCCCGACAGGGGCCGAAGGAAAAACTGTTTTTT
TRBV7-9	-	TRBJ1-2	CASSFGGQGGYTF	TGTGCCAGCAGCTTCGGGGGTCAGGGTGGCTACACCTTC
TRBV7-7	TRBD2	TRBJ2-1	CASSLAGVSNEQFF	TGTGCTAGCAGCTTAGCGGGCGTGTCCAATGAGCAGTTCTTC
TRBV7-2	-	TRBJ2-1	CASSFVEYHEQFF	TGTGCCAGCAGCTTCGTCGAATACCATGAGCAGTTCTTC
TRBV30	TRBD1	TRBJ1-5	CAYGQGDNQPQHF	TGTGCCTACGGACAGGGTGACAATCAGCCCCAGCATTTT
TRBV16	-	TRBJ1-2	CASSQTLLGLSYGYTF	TGTGCCAGCAGCCAAACTCTTCTCGGCCTTAGCTATGGCTACACCTTC
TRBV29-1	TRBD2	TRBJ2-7	CSVEGSGTIEQYF	TGCAGCGTTGAGGGTAGCGGGACGATAGAGCAGTACTTC
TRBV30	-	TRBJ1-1	CAWSRGGAEAFF	TGTGCCTGGAGTAGGGGGGGGGCTGAAGCTTTCTTT
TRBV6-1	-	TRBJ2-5	CASSEMVFQETQYF	TGTGCCAGCAGTGAAATGGTATTCCAAGAGACCCAGTACTTC
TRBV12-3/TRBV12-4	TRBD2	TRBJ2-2	CASSPPTSGGELFF	TGTGCCAGCAGTCCTCCGACTAGCGGCGGGGAGCTGTTTTTT
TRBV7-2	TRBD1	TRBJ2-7	CASSLYTGGYEQYF	TGTGCCAGCAGCTTATACACAGGGGGCTACGAGCAGTACTTC
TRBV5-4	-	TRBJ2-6	CASRPDGGANVLTF	TGTGCCAGCAGACCCGACGGGGGGGCCAACGTCCTGACTTTC
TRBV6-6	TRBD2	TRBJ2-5	CASSYRGLAGGPEYF	TGTGCCAGCAGTTACCGTGGACTAGCGGGAGGGCCCGAGTACTTC
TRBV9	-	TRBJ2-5	CASSVELGEETQYF	TGTGCCAGCAGCGTAGAATTAGGGGAAGAGACCCAGTACTTC
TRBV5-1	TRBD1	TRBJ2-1	CASSPGTGGLEQFF	TGCGCCAGCAGCCCTGGGACAGGGGGTCTGGAGCAGTTCTTC
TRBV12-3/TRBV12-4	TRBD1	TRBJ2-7	CASSLVGDRGTNEQYF	TGTGCCAGCAGTTTAGTAGGGGACAGGGGGACAAACGAGCAGTACTTC
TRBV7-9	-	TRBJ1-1	CASSPLRATEAFF	TGTGCCAGCAGCCCCCTTAGGGCGACTGAAGCTTTCTTT
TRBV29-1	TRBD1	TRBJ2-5	CSSRPAGGQETQYF	TGCAGCTCCCGACCCGCAGGGGGTCAAGAGACCCAGTACTTC
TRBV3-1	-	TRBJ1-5	CASSPWGDQPQHF	TGTGCCAGCAGCCCCTGGGGGGATCAGCCCCAGCATTTT
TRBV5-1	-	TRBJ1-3	CASSLEPNSLTGNTIYF	TGCGCCAGCAGCTTGGAGCCGAACAGCTTGACTGGAAACACCATATATTTT
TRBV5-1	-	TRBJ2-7	CASSLETGYEQYF	TGCGCCAGCAGCTTGGAGACAGGTTACGAGCAGTACTTC
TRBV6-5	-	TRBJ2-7	CASSYLGGEQYF	TGTGCCAGCAGTTACTTGGGTGGCGAGCAGTACTTC
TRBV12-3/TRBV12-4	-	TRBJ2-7	CASSFGYEQYF	TGTGCCAGCAGTTTCGGCTACGAGCAGTACTTC
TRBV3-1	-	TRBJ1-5	CASSQGPLNQPQHF	TGTGCCAGCAGCCAAGGACCCCTCAATCAGCCCCAGCATTTT
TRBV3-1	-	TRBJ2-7	CASSPEGGSYEQYF	TGTGCCAGCAGCCCAGAGGGCGGCTCCTACGAGCAGTACTTC
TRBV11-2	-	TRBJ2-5	CASSLRPQGQETQYF	TGTGCCAGCAGCTTACGGCCCCAGGGGCAAGAGACCCAGTACTTC